This T cell receptor beta chain was profiled in a study of T cell responses to AZD1222 COVID-19 vaccine. General study points: Epitopes outside B.1.351 and B.1.1.7 mutated regions reportedly drew nearly half of spike TCRs. Spike-specific TCR repertoires showed rising breadth and depth after two AZD1222 doses. The sample set comprised mostly white British donors with more females, and clonal diversity was possibly underestimated.

Some clones are missing from TCRdb's copy, which holds only in-frame ones; the method was immunoSEQ multiplex PCR. In the table there are approximately 150,000 clones, roughly 87% of which are singletons. Germline loops: CDR1 SGHAT, CDR2 FQNNGV. V trimming: 1 base; J trimming: 1 base; junction bases outside the gene matches: 2. The CDR3 runs 15 residues. As to this clone: What it binds is unknown.

This rearrangement joins TRBV11-2 to TRBJ2-5; 8 positions match TRBD1. The receptor's source is an adult who received the MenACWY meningococcal vaccine as a control. The sample here was peripheral blood, taken 28 days after the second dose of the MenACWY control vaccine. CDR3 in amino acids: CASSLGTGFQETQYF. CDR3 sequence (DNA): TGTGCCAGCAGCTTAGGGACAGGGTTCCAAGAGACCCAGTACTTC.